The 7 T cell receptor beta chains below were found in one sample sequenced in a study of blood T cell repertoires in COVID-19. Assay: immunoSEQ multiplex PCR; the TCRdb copy retains only in-frame clones and omits some. This table has about 130,000 clones, 83% appearing once. The sample comprised PBMCs or T cells enriched from blood (not recorded which). These receptors were obtained from a man aged 30 to 39 who had recovered from COVID-19.

The rearrangement links TRBV15 to TRBJ1-2, with TRBD1 matching over 11 bases. The CDR3 is made up of 18 amino acids. Germline V gene sequence: CDR1 LNHNV, CDR2 YYDKDF (reference sequence). V lost 0 bases to trimming and J lost 4 bases; unmatched junction nucleotides: 10. CDR3 residues: CATSRDSGQGAQSYGYTF. The CDR3 region has the DNA TGTGCCACCAGCAGAGATAGCGGACAGGGGGCGCAGAGCTATGGCTACACCTTC.

This chain connects TRBV5-1 to TRBJ1-1; no definite D call. V was clipped by 0 bases and J by 3 bases, with 6 bases between them. Germline-derived CDR1 and CDR2 are SGHRS and YFSETQ. The length of the CDR3 is 13 residues. CDR3 protein: CASSLVTDTEAFF. The CDR3 coding sequence is TGCGCCAGCAGCTTGGTAACAGACACTGAAGCTTTCTTT.

The CDR3 sequence: CAISSQGSKVYEQYF. The CDR3 DNA follows: TGTGCCATCAGCTCACAGGGATCCAAGGTGTACGAGCAGTACTTC. V and J are TRBV10-3 and TRBJ2-7; TRBD1 might be the D (6 bases). Looked up from germline, CDR1 is ENHRY and CDR2 is SYGVKD. The ends were cut back, 6 bases at V and 4 bases at J, with 19 bases in the middle. The CDR3 loop spans 15 amino acids.

This chain joins TRBV20-1 and TRBJ2-2, with TRBD1 identical over 9 bases. The CDR3 has 14 residues. Germline V gives CDR1 DFQATT, CDR2 SNEGSKA (reference sequence). Unmatched junction bases numbered 11, after V lost 3 bases and J lost 12 bases. The CDR3 sequence is CSASEGQGLEKLFF. As DNA, the CDR3 is TGCAGTGCTAGTGAGGGACAGGGACTGGAGAAGCTGTTTTTT.

The rearrangement uses TRBV4-1 and TRBJ2-7; 8 bases map to TRBD1. V was pared by 1 base and J by 3 bases, with 14 bases of the junction left unmatched. The CDR3 length is 18 residues. Germline values: CDR1 MGHRA, CDR2 YSYEKL. The CDR3, as DNA: TGCGCCAGCAGCCAAGCACCCGGACAGGGAAGGCTTGGCTACGAGCAGTACTTC. This encodes CASSQAPGQGRLGYEQYF.

This chain connects TRBV10-3 to TRBJ1-6; TRBD1 matches 7 bases. Trimming at V came to 6 bases and at J to 9 bases, leaving 8 bases not matched to a gene. The CDR3 runs 14 residues. Per the germline V gene, CDR1 is ENHRY and CDR2 is SYGVKD. The CDR3 is CAISWDSESSPLHF. The CDR3 coding sequence is TGTGCCATCAGCTGGGACAGTGAGAGTTCACCCCTCCACTTT.

This clone has a handful of counts. The chain joins TRBV6-6 to TRBJ2-2; 9 positions match TRBD1. The CDR3 loop spans 15 amino acids. Germline V CDR1 and CDR2: MNHNY, SVGAGI (reference sequence). The junction had 8 bases not matched to a gene; V was cut back by 5 bases and J by 7 bases. The CDR3 spells CASSPRQGDGGELFF. The CDR3 coding sequence is TGTGCCAGCAGTCCCCGACAGGGGGATGGCGGGGAGCTGTTTTTT.